These 7 T cell receptor beta chains were sequenced from one sample in a study of regulatory T cells in long-lasting Graves disease. Time point described: newly diagnosed GD, antithyroid drugs for less than 3 months. The TCR library used RNA extracted from PBMCs. Arm-PCR of CDR3 regions with iRepertoire HTBI primers generated TCR beta libraries. TCRdb reprocessed the multiplex PCR reads with MiXCR, giving one entry per CDR3 protein. The sample has roughly 510,000 distinct CDR3 sequences; about 16% are singletons. These data also formed part of another study, on T cells in Graves' hyperthyroidism and ophthalmopathy.

The sequencing here drew on peripheral blood mononuclear cells (PBMCs), taken at new diagnosis, from a patient treated with antithyroid drugs. The origin of the receptors is a man aged 18 to 29 with Graves disease.

This clonotype was seen a few times. This chain connects TRBV3-1 to TRBJ1-2; 9 nucleotides align to TRBD1. Germline-derived CDR1 and CDR2 are LGHDT and YNNKEL (reference sequence). This CDR3 is 15 amino acids long. V lost 0 bases, J lost 9 bases, and 8 bases stayed unmatched. CDR3 sequence: CASSQDRGQGLSYTF. The DNA for the CDR3 is TGTGCCAGCAGCCAAGATCGGGGACAGGGCCTCAGCTACACCTTC.

This clonotype has at least ten counts. The V gene is TRBV7-9, the J gene TRBJ2-7; D remains ambiguous. The germline V and J ends were trimmed by 5 bases and 0 bases, with 11 bases remaining between them. This CDR3 is 14 amino acids long. The germline CDR1 and CDR2 sequences are SEHNR and FQNEAQ (reference sequence). In nucleotides, the CDR3 is TGTGCCAGCAGCGAAAGTACTACCTCCTACGAGCAGTACTTC. Translation gives CASSESTTSYEQYF.

Comments on this clonotype: The junction departs from the called germline gene at one end, perhaps through a read error. This chain links TRBV15 with TRBJ2-2; the match to TRBD2 covers 14 bases. The germline V gene has CDR1 LNHNV and CDR2 YYDKDF (reference sequence). The CDR3 contains 18 residues. The CDR3 region is CATSREGLAGVLSGELFF. CDR3 nucleotide sequence: TGTGCCACCAGCCGAGAGGGACTAGCGGGAGTTTTGTCCGGGGAGCTGTTTTTT.

This clonotype was seen only a few times. The genes are TRBV20-1 and TRBJ1-1, with TRBD1 as a possible D gene (5 bases). The germline CDR1 and CDR2 sequences are DFQATT and SNEGSKA (reference sequence). V was cut by 0 bases and J by 1 base, with 18 bases left in between. The CDR3 loop spans 17 amino acids. CDR3 DNA: TGCAGTGCTAGAGACCCAAGGGACTGCCTGACGAACACTGAAGCTTTCTTT. Translated: CSARDPRDCLTNTEAFF.

This clonotype was seen only a few times. V gene TRBV30 combines with J gene TRBJ1-4; no definite D call. Looked up from germline, CDR1 is GTSNPN and CDR2 is SVGIG (reference sequence). Trimming took off 3 bases at V and 7 bases at J, with 12 bases between the two ends. The CDR3 covers 13 residues. This CDR3 is CAWRSFWGEKLFF. CDR3 sequence (DNA): TGTGCCTGGAGGTCGTTCTGGGGTGAAAAACTGTTTTTT.

This clonotype was seen a handful of times. V gene TRBV2 combines with J gene TRBJ2-7; perhaps TRBD2 as D (5 bases). CDR3 size: 15 residues. V lost 6 bases and J 4 bases, leaving 19 bases between the germline ends. Germline V gene lookup returns CDR1 SNHLY and CDR2 FYNNEI. CDR3 coding DNA: TGTGCCAGCAGGATATCAACCACCGGGATTTACGAGCAGTACTTC. Amino acid sequence: CASRISTTGIYEQYF.

There are many counts of this clonotype. CDR3 sequence reads: CASRSTSGAYYEQYF. In DNA form, the CDR3 reads TGTGCCAGCAGGTCCACTAGCGGCGCCTACTACGAGCAGTACTTC. The J gene is TRBJ2-7, the V gene TRBV28; the match to TRBD2 covers 8 bases. Looked up from germline, CDR1 is MDHEN and CDR2 is SYDVKM. With 6 bases clipped from V and 3 bases from J, the junction kept 10 bases outside the gene matches. This CDR3 has 15 residues.